Listed below are T cell receptor beta chains from one sample, sequenced in a study of blood T cell repertoires in COVID-19. Using immunoSEQ multiplex PCR, the repertoire was profiled, and TCRdb retains in-frame clones only, with some absent. Altogether over 30,000 clones are present, about 90% being singletons, with the ten largest covering almost 5%. Sequencing input: peripheral blood. The receptors were gathered from a woman in her 70s with active COVID-19. Both conserved end residues are trimmed from each CDR3.

>TRBJ1-2|TRBV18
ASSPQGVGSNYGYT
>TRBJ2-7|TRBV6-2/TRBV6-3
ASSTGGSYEQY
>TRBJ1-1|TRBV28
ASALVGVGTEAF
>TRBJ2-5|TRBV7-8
ASSFGRAGGEETQY
>TRBJ1-1|TRBV7-9
ASSFTGGNTEAF
>TRBJ1-5|TRBV7-2
ASSSVNQNQPQH
>TRBJ2-3|TRBV6-5
ASGQGDTQY
>TRBJ1-1|TRBV12-3/TRBV12-4
ASSLVEGAEAF
>TRBJ2-5|TRBV19
ASSITGKETQY
>TRBJ1-3|TRBV4-3
ASSQNPTGNSGNTIY
>TRBJ2-1|TRBV15
ATSRDQGGLDEQF
>TRBJ1-4|TRBV7-8
ATRTQTREKLF